This T cell receptor beta chain was observed in a study of shared clonotypes between healthy human individuals. Study observations and caveats: Memory subsets generally showed lower estimated richness than naive subsets. Generation probabilities were higher for clonotypes shared across all four sorted-subset donors than for unshared ones.

CDR3 length: 10 amino acids. V was shortened by 7 bases and J by 5 bases, with 5 bases between the two germline ends. Germline CDR1 and CDR2: WSHSY and SAAADI. As regards this clone: Its antigen remains unknown.

Sequenced by immunoSEQ multiplex PCR; TCRdb stores in-frame clones only, minus some. The repertoire holds some 1.4 million clones, with approximately 96% as singletons. The sample was naive CD4+ T cells sorted from blood. Subset denoted: CD45RA+ positively selected. The source is a man younger than 40 in good health. The chain is built from TRBV10-2 and TRBJ2-5; D unresolved. The CDR3 loop reads CASKRETQYF. The CDR3 coding sequence is TGCGCCAGCAAGAGGGAGACCCAGTACTTC.